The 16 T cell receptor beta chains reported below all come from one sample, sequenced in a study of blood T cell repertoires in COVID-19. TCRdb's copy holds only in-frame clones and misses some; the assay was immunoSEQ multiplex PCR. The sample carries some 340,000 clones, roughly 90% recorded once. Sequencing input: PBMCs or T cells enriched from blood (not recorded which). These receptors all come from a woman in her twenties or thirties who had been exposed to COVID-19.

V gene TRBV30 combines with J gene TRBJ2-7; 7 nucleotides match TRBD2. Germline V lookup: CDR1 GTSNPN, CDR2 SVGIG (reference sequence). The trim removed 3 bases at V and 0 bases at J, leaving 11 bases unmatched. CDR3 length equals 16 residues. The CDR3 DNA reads TGTGCCTGGAGGGCTCGGTTGCGGGGGAGCTCCTACGAGCAGTACTTC. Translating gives CAWRARLRGSSYEQYF. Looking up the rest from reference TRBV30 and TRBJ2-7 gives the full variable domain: SQTIHQWPATLVQPVGSPLSLECTVEGTSNPNLYWYRQAAGRGLQLLFYSVGIGQISSEVPQNLSASRPQDRQFILSSKKLLLSDSGFYLCAWRARLRGSSYEQYFGPGTRLTVT.

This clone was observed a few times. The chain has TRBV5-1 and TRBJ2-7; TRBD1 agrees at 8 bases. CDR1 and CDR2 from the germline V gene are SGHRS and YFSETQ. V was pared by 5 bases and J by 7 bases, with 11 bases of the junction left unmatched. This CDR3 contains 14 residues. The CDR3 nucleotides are TGCGCCAGCAGACCGGACAGGGTTATGGAAGAGCAGTACTTC. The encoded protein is CASRPDRVMEEQYF.

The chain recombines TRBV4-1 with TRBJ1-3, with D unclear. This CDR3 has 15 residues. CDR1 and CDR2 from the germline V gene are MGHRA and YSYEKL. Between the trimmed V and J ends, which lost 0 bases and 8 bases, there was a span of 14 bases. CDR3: CASSQEGRLRDTIYF. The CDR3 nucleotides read TGCGCCAGCAGCCAAGAGGGGAGGTTGAGGGACACCATATATTTT.

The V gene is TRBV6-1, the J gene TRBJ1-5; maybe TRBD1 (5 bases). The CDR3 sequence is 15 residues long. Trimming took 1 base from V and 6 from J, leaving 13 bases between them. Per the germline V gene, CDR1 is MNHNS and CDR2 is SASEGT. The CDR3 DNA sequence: TGTGCCAGCAGTGAAGGGTGGGGGGGTAGTCAGCCCCAGCATTTT. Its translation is CASSEGWGGSQPQHF.

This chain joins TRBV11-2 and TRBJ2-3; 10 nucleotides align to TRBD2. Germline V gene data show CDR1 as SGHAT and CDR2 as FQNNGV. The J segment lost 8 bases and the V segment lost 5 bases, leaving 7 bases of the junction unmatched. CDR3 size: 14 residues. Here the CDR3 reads CASSRSSGGGTQYF. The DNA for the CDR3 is TGTGCCAGCAGCCGGTCTAGCGGGGGAGGTACGCAGTATTTT.

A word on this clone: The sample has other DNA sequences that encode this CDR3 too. The DNA of the CDR3 is TGTGCCAGCAGCCAAGATCGGGATCAGCCCCAGCATTTT. Its translation is CASSQDRDQPQHF. V usage is TRBV3-1 (or the pseudogene TRBV3-2) and J usage is TRBJ1-5, with D unresolved. V was clipped by 0 bases and J by 5 bases, with 5 bases between them. CDR1 and CDR2 from the germline V gene are LGHDT and YNNKEL (reference sequence). The CDR3 is made up of 13 amino acids.

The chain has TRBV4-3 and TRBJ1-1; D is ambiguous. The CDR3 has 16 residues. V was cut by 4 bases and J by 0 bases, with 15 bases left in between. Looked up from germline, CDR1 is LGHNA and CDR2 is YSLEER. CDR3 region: CASSRGMGTVNTEAFF. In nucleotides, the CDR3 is TGCGCCAGCAGCCGTGGAATGGGCACGGTGAACACTGAAGCTTTCTTT.

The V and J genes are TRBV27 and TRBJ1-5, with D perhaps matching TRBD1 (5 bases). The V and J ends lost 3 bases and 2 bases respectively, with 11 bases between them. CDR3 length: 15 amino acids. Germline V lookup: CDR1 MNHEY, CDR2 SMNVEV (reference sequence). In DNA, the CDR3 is TGTGCCAGCAGTTTTTATGGGGGGGGCAATCAGCCCCAGCATTTT. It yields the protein CASSFYGGGNQPQHF.

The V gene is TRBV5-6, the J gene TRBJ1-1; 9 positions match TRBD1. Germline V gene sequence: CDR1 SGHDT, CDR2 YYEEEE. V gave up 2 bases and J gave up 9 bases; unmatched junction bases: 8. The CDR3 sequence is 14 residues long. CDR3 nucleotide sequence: TGTGCCAGCAGCTTAGGGTCCGGACAGGGGAAAGCTTTCTTT. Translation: CASSLGSGQGKAFF.

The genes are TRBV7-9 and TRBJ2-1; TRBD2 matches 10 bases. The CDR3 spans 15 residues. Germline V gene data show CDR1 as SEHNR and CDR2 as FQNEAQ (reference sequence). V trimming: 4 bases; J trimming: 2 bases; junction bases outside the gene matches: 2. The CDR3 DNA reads TGTGCCAGCAGCTCGGGACTAGCGCCCTACAATGAGCAGTTCTTC. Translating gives CASSSGLAPYNEQFF.

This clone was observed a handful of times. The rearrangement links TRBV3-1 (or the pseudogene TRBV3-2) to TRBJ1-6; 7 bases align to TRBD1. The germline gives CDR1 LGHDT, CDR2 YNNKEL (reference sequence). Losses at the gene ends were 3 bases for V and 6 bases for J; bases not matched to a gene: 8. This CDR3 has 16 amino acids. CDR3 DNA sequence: TGTGCCAGCAGCCAGGATTCCGGGACAGTTAATTCACCCCTCCACTTT. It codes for CASSQDSGTVNSPLHF.

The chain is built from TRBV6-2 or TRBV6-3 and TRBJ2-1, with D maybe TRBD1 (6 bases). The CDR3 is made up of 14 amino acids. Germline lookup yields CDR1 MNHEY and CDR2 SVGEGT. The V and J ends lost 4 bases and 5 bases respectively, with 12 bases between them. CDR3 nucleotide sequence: TGTGCCAGCAGTTTTAGGACAGTTGACAATGAGCAGTTCTTC. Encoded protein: CASSFRTVDNEQFF.

In nucleotides, the CDR3 is TGCAGTGCCCCGACAGGGGCTAACTACACCTTC. Translated, it gives CSAPTGANYTF. The chain employs TRBV20-1 and TRBJ1-2; 8 bases line up with TRBD1. Germline lookup yields CDR1 DFQATT and CDR2 SNEGSKA (reference sequence). The length of the CDR3 is 11 residues. Losses at the gene ends were 6 bases for V and 10 bases for J; bases not matched to a gene: 7.

CDR3 loop: CASSTSGTGGTTF. The CDR3 coding sequence is TGCGCCAGCAGCACCTCCGGGACAGGGGGAACCACCTTC. This chain joins TRBV5-1 and TRBJ1-2; 11 bases fit TRBD1. Germline CDR1 is SGHRS and CDR2 is YFSETQ. CDR3 length: 13 residues. The trim removed 4 bases at V and 13 bases at J, leaving 9 bases unmatched.

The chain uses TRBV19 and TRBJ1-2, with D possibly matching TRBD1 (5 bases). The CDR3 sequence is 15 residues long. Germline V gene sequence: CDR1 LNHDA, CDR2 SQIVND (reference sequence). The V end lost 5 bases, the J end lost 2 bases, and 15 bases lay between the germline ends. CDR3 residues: CASSPPPGGNYGYTF. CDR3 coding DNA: TGTGCCAGTAGTCCTCCCCCGGGGGGAAACTATGGCTACACCTTC.

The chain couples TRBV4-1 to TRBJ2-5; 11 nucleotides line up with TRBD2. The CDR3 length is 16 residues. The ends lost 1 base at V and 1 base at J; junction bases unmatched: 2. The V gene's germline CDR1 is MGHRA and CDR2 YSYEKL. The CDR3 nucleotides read TGCGCCAGCAGCCAAGGTAGCGGGGGGGCCCAAGAGACCCAGTACTTC. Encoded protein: CASSQGSGGAQETQYF.